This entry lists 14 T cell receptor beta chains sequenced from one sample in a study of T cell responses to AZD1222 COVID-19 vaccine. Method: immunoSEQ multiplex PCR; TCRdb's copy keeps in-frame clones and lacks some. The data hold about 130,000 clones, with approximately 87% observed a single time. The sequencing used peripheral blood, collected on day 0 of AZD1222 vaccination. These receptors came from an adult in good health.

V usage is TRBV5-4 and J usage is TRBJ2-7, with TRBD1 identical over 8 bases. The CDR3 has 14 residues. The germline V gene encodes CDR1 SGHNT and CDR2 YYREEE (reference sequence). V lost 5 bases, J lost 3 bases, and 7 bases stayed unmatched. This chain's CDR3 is CASRIQGDRYEQYF. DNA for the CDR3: TGTGCCAGCAGGATACAGGGGGACCGCTACGAGCAGTACTTC.

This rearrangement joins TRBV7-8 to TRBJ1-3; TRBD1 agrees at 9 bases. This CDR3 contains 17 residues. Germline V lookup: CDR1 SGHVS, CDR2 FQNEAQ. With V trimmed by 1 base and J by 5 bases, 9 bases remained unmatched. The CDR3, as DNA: TGTGCCAGCAGCTTAGGGGGCGCCGGGACAGGGAGAAACACCATATATTTT. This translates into CASSLGGAGTGRNTIYF.

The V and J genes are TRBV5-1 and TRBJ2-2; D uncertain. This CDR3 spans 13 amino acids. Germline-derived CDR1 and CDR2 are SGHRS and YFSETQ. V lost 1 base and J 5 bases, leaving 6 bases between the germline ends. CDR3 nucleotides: TGCGCCAGCAGCTTGACAGCAACCGGGGAGCTGTTTTTT. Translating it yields CASSLTATGELFF.

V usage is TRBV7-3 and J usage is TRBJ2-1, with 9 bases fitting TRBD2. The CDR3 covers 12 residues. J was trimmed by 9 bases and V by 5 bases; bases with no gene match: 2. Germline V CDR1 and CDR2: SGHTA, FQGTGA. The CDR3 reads CASSSGGIEQFF. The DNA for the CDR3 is TGTGCCAGCAGCAGCGGGGGGATTGAGCAGTTCTTC.

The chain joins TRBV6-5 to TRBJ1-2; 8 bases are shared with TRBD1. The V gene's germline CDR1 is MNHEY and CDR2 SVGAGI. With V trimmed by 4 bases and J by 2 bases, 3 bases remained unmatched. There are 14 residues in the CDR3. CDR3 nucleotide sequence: TGTGCCAGCAGTTTGACAGGGGAAAACTATGGCTACACCTTC. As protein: CASSLTGENYGYTF.

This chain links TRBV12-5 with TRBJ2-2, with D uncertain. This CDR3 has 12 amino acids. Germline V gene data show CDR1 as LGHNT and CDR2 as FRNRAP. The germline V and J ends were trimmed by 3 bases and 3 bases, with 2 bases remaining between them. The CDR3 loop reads CASGLDTGELFF. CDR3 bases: TGTGCTAGTGGTTTAGACACCGGGGAGCTGTTTTTT.

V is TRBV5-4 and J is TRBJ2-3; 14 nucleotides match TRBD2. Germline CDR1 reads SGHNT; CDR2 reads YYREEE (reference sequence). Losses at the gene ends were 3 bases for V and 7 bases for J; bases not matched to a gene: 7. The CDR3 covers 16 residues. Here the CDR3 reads CASSSVGLAGGNTQYF. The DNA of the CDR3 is TGTGCCAGCAGCTCGGTTGGACTAGCGGGGGGCAATACGCAGTATTTT.

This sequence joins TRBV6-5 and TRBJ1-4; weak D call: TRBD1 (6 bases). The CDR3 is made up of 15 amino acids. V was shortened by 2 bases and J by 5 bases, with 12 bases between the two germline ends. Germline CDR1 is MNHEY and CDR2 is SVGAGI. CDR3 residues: CASSYGQTQNEKLFF. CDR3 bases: TGTGCCAGCAGTTACGGACAGACTCAGAATGAAAAACTGTTTTTT.

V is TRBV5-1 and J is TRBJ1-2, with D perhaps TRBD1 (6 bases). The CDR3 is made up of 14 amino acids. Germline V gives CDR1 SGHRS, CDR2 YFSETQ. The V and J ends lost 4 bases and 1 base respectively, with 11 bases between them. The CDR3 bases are TGCGCCAGCAGCCTCGGGACAAGTAACTATGGCTACACCTTC. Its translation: CASSLGTSNYGYTF.

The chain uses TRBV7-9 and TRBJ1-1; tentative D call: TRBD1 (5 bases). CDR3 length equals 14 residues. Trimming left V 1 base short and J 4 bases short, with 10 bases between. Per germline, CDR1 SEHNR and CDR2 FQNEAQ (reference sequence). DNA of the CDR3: TGTGCCAGCAGCTTAGGTGTGGGGGGCACTGAAGCTTTCTTT. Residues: CASSLGVGGTEAFF.

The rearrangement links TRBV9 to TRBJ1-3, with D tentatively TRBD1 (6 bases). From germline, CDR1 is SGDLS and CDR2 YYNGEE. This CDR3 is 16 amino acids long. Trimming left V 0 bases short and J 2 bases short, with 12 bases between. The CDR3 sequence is CASSVAGGAAGNTIYF. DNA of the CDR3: TGTGCCAGCAGCGTAGCGGGGGGGGCGGCTGGAAACACCATATATTTT.

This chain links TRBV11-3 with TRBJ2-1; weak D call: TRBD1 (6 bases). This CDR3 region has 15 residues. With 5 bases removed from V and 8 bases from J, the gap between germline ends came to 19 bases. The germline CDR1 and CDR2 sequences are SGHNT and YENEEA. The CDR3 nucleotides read TGTGCCAGCAGCGCCGGGACACGAAGCACGGATGAGCAGTTCTTC. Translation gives CASSAGTRSTDEQFF.

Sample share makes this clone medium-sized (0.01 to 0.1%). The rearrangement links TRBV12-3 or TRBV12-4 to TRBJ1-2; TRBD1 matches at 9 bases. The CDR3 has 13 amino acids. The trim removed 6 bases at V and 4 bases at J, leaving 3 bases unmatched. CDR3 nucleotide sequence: TGTGCCAGCAGCGGACAGGGGTTCTATGGCTACACCTTC. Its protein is CASSGQGFYGYTF.

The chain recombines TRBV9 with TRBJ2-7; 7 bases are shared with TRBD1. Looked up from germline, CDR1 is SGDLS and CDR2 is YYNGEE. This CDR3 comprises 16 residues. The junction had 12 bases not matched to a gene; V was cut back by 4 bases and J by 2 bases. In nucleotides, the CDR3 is TGTGCCAGCAGCCCAAACACAGGGGCAAATCCCTACGAGCAGTACTTC. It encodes CASSPNTGANPYEQYF.